This TCR beta chain was sequenced for a study of OX40 agonist ivuxolimab in advanced cancers. Study information: Patients received the agonistic anti-OX40 (CD134) antibody ivuxolimab.

This table comes from immunoSEQ multiplex PCR, and its TCRdb copy is limited to in-frame clones, with some not included. Of tens of thousands of clones detected, approximately 78% appear once; the ten largest clones hold roughly 2%. A history of autoimmune disease or systemic immunosuppression excluded patients. With 2 bases clipped from V and 1 base from J, the junction kept 4 bases outside the gene matches. The CDR3 covers 16 residues. In germline, CDR1 is SGDLS, CDR2 YYNGEE. This clonotype was obtained from an adult with an advanced solid tumor such as melanoma, head and neck, liver or kidney cancer. Here the sequenced sample was CD4+ or CD8+ T cells sorted from blood, taken in a trial of the OX40 agonist ivuxolimab. This chain links TRBV9 with TRBJ1-3; 9 bases are a match to TRBD1. The CDR3: CASSVLQGASGNTIYF. In DNA form, the CDR3 reads TGTGCCAGCAGCGTCCTACAGGGGGCATCTGGAAACACCATATATTTT.